This section outlines one T cell receptor (beta chain) sequence together with its context. This sample stems from a study of early T cells in non-severe SARS-CoV-2 infection. Study-wide background: Unsorted whole blood bulk RNA was sequenced, with unpaired chains.

CDR1 and CDR2 from the germline V gene are DFQATT and SNEGSKA (reference sequence). J was trimmed by 3 bases and V by 2 bases; bases with no gene match: 9. The CDR3 totals 17 residues. The protocol attached unique molecular identifiers to individual cDNA molecules. In TCRdb, the 5' RACE reads were re-called with MiXCR into one record per CDR3 protein. This sample yields about 37,000 distinct CDR3 sequences, of which approximately 8.7% are seen a single time; around 11% belongs to the top ten. The specimen comprised whole blood, sampled at baseline. The chain carries TRBV20-1 and TRBJ2-7; 14 bases line up with TRBD2. The sequence was collected from an adult who was a healthcare worker with PCR-confirmed SARS-CoV-2 infection or an uninfected control (not recorded which). The CDR3 region has the DNA TGCAGTGCTAGATCGGGGACTAGCGGGGGACTTTACTACGAGCAGTACTTC. Translated, it gives CSARSGTSGGLYYEQYF.